A selection of T cell receptor beta chains follows, all from one sample in a study of T cell responses to AZD1222 COVID-19 vaccine. Measured with immunoSEQ multiplex PCR; TCRdb has only the in-frame clones, and not every one. The repertoire holds 130,000 or so clones, with 91% as singletons. The sequences come from peripheral blood, collected 28 days after the second AZD1222 dose. All receptors derive from an adult who received the AZD1222 COVID-19 vaccine. Both conserved end residues are trimmed from each CDR3. Each record gives: J gene, V gene, CDR3 protein.

TRBJ2-3,TRBV14,ASSQESHRVWGTDTQY
TRBJ2-1,TRBV27,ASSGTSGAYNEQF
TRBJ1-2,TRBV5-1,ASSLEDRGRSYGYT
TRBJ2-1,TRBV10-3,AISESGLAGSAEQF
TRBJ2-3,TRBV27,ASSPLGGTLPDTQY
TRBJ1-1,TRBV6-6,ASTVDSTYTEAF
TRBJ2-5,TRBV12-3/TRBV12-4,ASSPGGRETQY
TRBJ2-1,TRBV4-2,ASSQETGVYNEQF
TRBJ1-5,TRBV19,ASTKTGGSQPQH
TRBJ1-2,TRBV3-1/TRBV3-2,ASSLGVVQPYGYT
TRBJ2-5,TRBV11-1,ASSLGGLQETQY
TRBJ1-2,TRBV16,ASSQGRNYGYT
TRBJ1-2,TRBV2,ASTGGAGNYGYT
TRBJ2-1,TRBV2,ASSEGLAGDEQF
TRBJ1-5,TRBV7-2,ASSPQGHQPQH
TRBJ2-3,TRBV7-2,ASSRGYSTDTQY
TRBJ2-5,TRBV5-1,ASSLILAPGQKTQY
TRBJ1-1,TRBV11-2,ASSFTGDTEAF
TRBJ2-5,TRBV19,ASSTTQNQETQY
TRBJ2-2,TRBV7-2,ASSFQGLAGVGELF
TRBJ2-3,TRBV2,ASSLRDPVTQY
TRBJ1-1,TRBV19,ASSIIGRGVREAF
TRBJ1-5,TRBV4-1,ASSPLGQGSNQPQH
TRBJ2-5,TRBV29-1,SSKTGGGQETQY
TRBJ1-1,TRBV4-3,ASSQSLTGVTEAF